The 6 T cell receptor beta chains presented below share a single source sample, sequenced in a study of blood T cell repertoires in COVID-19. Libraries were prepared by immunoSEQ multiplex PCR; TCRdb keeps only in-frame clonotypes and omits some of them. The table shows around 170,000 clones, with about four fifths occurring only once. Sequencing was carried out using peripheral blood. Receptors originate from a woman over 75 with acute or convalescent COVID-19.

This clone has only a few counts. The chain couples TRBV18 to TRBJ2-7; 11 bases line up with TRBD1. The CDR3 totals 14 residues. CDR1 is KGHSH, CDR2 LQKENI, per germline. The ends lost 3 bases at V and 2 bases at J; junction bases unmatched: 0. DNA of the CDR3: TGTGCCAGCTCACCGGGACAGGGGGCCTACGAGCAGTACTTC. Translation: CASSPGQGAYEQYF.

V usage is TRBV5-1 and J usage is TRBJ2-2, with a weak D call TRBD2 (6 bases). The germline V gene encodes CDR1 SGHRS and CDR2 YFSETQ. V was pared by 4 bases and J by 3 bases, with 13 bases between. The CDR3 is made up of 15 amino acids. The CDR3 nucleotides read TGCGCCAGCAGCGCTGGAGGGACGGACACCGGGGAGCTGTTTTTT. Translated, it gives CASSAGGTDTGELFF.

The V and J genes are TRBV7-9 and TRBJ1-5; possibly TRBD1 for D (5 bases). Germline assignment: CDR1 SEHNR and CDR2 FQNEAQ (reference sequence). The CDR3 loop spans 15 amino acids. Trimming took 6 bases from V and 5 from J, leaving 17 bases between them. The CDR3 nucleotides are TGTGCCAGCAGTGCGGGATTTTTGGGGGATCAGCCCCAGCATTTT. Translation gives CASSAGFLGDQPQHF.

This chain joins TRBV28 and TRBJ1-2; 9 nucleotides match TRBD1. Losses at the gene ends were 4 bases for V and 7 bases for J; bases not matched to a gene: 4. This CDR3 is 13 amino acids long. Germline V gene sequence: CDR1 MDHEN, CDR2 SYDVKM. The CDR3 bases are TGTGCCAGCAGTTCTACAGGGGGCACTGGCTACACCTTC. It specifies CASSSTGGTGYTF.

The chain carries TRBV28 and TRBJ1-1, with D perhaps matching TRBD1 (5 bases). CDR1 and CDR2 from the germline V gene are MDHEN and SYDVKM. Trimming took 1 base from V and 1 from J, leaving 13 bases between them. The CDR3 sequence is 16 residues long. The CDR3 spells CASSLSPGRGNTEAFF. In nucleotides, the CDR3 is TGTGCCAGCAGTTTATCGCCGGGGAGGGGGAACACTGAAGCTTTCTTT.

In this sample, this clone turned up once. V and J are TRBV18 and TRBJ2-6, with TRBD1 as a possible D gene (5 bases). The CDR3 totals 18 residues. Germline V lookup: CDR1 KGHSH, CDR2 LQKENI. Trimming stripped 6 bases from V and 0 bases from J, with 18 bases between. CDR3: CASSRQGSHLSGANVLTF. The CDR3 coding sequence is TGTGCCAGCTCGCGCCAGGGATCCCATCTCTCTGGGGCCAACGTCCTGACTTTC.